This TCR beta chain was sequenced for a study of cytomegalovirus exposure and HLA in healthy donors. The PCR used 60 Vbeta and 13 Jbeta primers. Profiling relied on immunoSEQ multiplex PCR, and the TCRdb table lists in-frame clones only, not all of them. The table lists about 120,000 clones, 80% of them singletons. Details on this clone: The antigen is unknown.

CDR1 and CDR2 from the germline V gene are SGHRS and YFSETQ. This CDR3 has 13 amino acids. The V end was cut by 0 bases, the J end by 8 bases, with 11 bases between. Study observations and caveats: The study flagged about 160 TCR beta chains as cytomegalovirus-associated. HLA allele associations emerged for roughly 17,000 TCR beta sequences in a later analysis, at 0.05 false discovery rate. In a later analysis, donors in an Asian-associated ancestry cluster reportedly had fewer N-insertions in productive TCRs than the cohort mean.

The TCR comes from a female donor in good health and CMV-seropositive. Material for sequencing was PBMCs. The chain recombines TRBV5-1 with TRBJ1-2; tentative D call: TRBD1 (5 bases). DNA for the CDR3: TGCGCCAGCAGCTTGGAGGGGACTTTAGGCTACACCTTC. It is translated as CASSLEGTLGYTF. The full variable domain, completed using reference TRBV5-1 and TRBJ1-2, is KAGVTQTPRYLIKTRGQQVTLSCSPISGHRSVSWYQQTPGQGLQFLFEYFSETQRNKGNFPGRFSGRQFSNSRSEMNVSTLELGDSALYLCASSLEGTLGYTFGSGTRLTVV.